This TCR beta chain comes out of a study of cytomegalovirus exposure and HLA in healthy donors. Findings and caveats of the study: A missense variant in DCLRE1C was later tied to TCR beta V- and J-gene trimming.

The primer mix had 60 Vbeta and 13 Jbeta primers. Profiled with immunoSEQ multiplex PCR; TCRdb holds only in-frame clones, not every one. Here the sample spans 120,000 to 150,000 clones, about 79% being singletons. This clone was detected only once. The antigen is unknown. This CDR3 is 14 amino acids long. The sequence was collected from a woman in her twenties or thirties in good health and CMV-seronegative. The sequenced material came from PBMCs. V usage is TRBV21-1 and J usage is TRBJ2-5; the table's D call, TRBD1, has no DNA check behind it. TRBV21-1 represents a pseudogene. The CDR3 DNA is TGTGCCAGCAGCAAACAACAGGGGCGCGAGACCCAGTACTTC. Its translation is CASSKQQGRETQYF.